The T cell receptor (beta chain) described here comes from a study of blood T cell repertoires in COVID-19 (dated by TCRdb to about 2020). Notes on the research overall: Samples covering the acute and convalescent phases of COVID-19 were provided by collaborators in the United States, Italy and Spain. Subjects who had been exposed to COVID-19, were actively infected with it, or had recovered from it provided the deeply sampled blood TCRbeta repertoires that made up the dataset. HLA class I and class II types, where available, came from metadata supplied by the sample provider rather than from assay-based typing. The samples were drawn from the first 160 participants of the ongoing ImmuneRACE study and from some 1,300 subjects provided by 6 global collaborators. The prospective study material was composed of cDNA or gDNA derived from T cells, B-cell-depleted T cells, or PBMCs. The repertoires were made available in a free public database intended to serve as a resource for research on the immune response to SARS-CoV-2. Sample metadata almost always included a de-identified subject ID, COVID-19 status, age in years and sex. The paper's findings and limits, for the study overall: The amount of clinical and demographic metadata varied by source and participant and was provided uncurated.

V ends up 4 bases short and J 4 bases short, with an unmatched junction base count of 18. The CDR3 spans 18 residues, from the cysteine through the phenylalanine. The sequence is cut down to CDR3 DNA, 54 bases in frame from base 1. Via the germline V gene (reference sequence), CDR1 is LGHDT and CDR2 YNNKEL. Each collaborating institution followed its own protocols to collect whole blood in K2EDTA tubes. Collaborator samples were shipped for TCRbeta analysis as frozen whole blood, isolated PBMCs, or DNA extracted from either sample type. TCRbeta CDR3 regions were amplified from genomic DNA using the immunoSEQ Assay, a bias-controlled multiplex PCR. From the authors' description of their analysis: The number of nucleated cells in each sample was estimated by amplification of reference gene primers within the assay. To quantify the absolute abundance of each unique TCRbeta CDR3 rearrangement, sequence reads were collapsed and filtered. For each sample, productive Simpson clonality was calculated as the square root of Simpson's diversity index across productive rearrangements. TCRdb's version of the immuneACCESS table is confined to in-frame rearrangements and falls short of the full clone set. An unresolved V gene accounts for under half of the shortfall where checked; the remainder is of unknown origin. V, J and clone size are taken as reported in that table, and D and trimming were inferred from the DNA itself. The sample table shows hundreds of thousands of clones, and 82% are seen once. Around an eighth of the sample is in the top ten clones.

Comments on this clone: Its antigen remains unidentified. No per-base quality is available; no much larger clone lies one base away.

Sequencing used peripheral blood. The rearrangement combines TRBV3-1 (or the pseudogene TRBV3-2) with TRBJ2-7, and 8 junction bases match TRBD1. This TCR was sampled from a woman aged 55-69 years with active or convalescent COVID-19. In nucleotides, the sequence is TGTGCCAGCAGCCCGAGGGGGTATAGGACAGGGAGCCTTTACGAGCAGTACTTC. It is translated as CASSPRGYRTGSLYEQYF.